The clone carrying this T cell receptor (beta chain) was counted only a few times. Its antigen is still unknown. TCRdb re-analysed the 5' RACE reads in MiXCR, keeping a single row per CDR3 protein. The repertoire holds over 600,000 distinct CDR3 sequences, with around 20% as singletons. This sample was taken from a study of CD8 T cells in ankylosing spondylitis. Study outcomes and limitations: Ankylosing spondylitis blood appeared to carry a characteristic TCR beta motif of seven to nine highly homologous variants.

The clonotype originates from a male donor with ankylosing spondylitis. The sample comprised blood, either unsorted or a sorted T cell fraction (not recorded which).

The CDR3 DNA is TGCGCCAGCAGCTTTACGGCGGGGTCGCAAGAGACCCAGTACTTC. This codes for CASSFTAGSQETQYF. The chain combines TRBV5-1 with TRBJ2-5, with D maybe TRBD2 (6 bases). The CDR3 has 15 amino acids. Trimming removed 2 bases at V and 2 bases at J, with 13 bases between. Germline CDR1 and CDR2: SGHRS and YFSETQ.